These T cell receptor beta chains were read from a single sample in a study of blood T cell repertoires in COVID-19. Libraries were prepared by immunoSEQ multiplex PCR; TCRdb keeps only in-frame clonotypes and omits some of them. The repertoire holds 89,000 or so clones, with roughly 90% as singletons. Sequenced input: peripheral blood. The origin of the receptors is a man aged 45-65 years with COVID-19, enrolled during active disease. Each CDR3 is given with its conserved first and last residue. A D gene is named only where the DNA matches it firmly. Clone size is not always given. Where it is, it says once, few, many or a class for expanded clones.

v_gene	abundance	d_gene	j_gene	CDR3aa	CDR3nt
TRBV3-1/TRBV3-2	once	.	TRBJ1-2	CASSQFHRGYGYTF	TGTGCCAGCAGCCAATTTCACCGGGGCTATGGCTACACCTTC
TRBV11-2	.	.	TRBJ1-3	CASSLGGYTIYF	TGTGCCAGCAGCTTGGGGGGGTACACCATATATTTT
TRBV19	.	TRBD1	TRBJ1-5	CASSMGTANQPQHF	TGTGCCAGTAGTATGGGGACAGCTAATCAGCCCCAGCATTTT
TRBV4-1	.	.	TRBJ2-1	CASSPDERRYNEQFF	TGCGCCAGCAGCCCCGACGAGCGGAGGTACAATGAGCAGTTCTTC
TRBV6-5	.	.	TRBJ2-3	CASTRGDTQYF	TGTGCCTCTACCCGGGGAGATACGCAGTATTTT
TRBV16	once	.	TRBJ2-5	CASSQSRTAQETQYF	TGTGCCAGCAGCCAATCGAGGACAGCGCAAGAGACCCAGTACTTC
TRBV5-5	few	.	TRBJ2-3	CASSLAGGDPTDTQYF	TGTGCCAGCAGCTTGGCCGGCGGGGACCCCACAGATACGCAGTATTTT
TRBV10-3	once	TRBD2	TRBJ2-7	CATSYLAGGDDEQYF	TGTGCCACTTCTTACTTAGCGGGGGGAGACGACGAGCAGTACTTC
TRBV24-1	.	TRBD1	TRBJ1-1	CATRGQGATEAFF	TGTGCCACCAGAGGACAGGGGGCGACGGAAGCTTTCTTT
TRBV11-1	.	TRBD1	TRBJ1-2	CASSLEGQPNYGYTF	TGTGCCAGCAGCTTAGAGGGACAGCCTAACTATGGCTACACCTTC
TRBV19	.	.	TRBJ2-1	CASSKSGSSYNEQFF	TGTGCCAGTAGTAAGTCCGGGAGCTCCTACAATGAGCAGTTCTTC
TRBV3-1/TRBV3-2	once	TRBD1	TRBJ1-5	CASSRGPLYSNQPQHF	TGTGCCAGCAGTAGGGGGCCCCTCTATAGCAATCAGCCCCAGCATTTT
TRBV7-8	.	TRBD1	TRBJ2-5	CASSIADRGLSGTQYF	TGTGCCAGCAGTATAGCGGACAGGGGACTTAGTGGGACCCAGTACTTC
TRBV5-1	.	TRBD2	TRBJ2-3	CASSLSSSGGRRFTDTQYF	TGCGCCAGCAGCTTGAGTAGTAGCGGGGGGCGGAGGTTTACAGATACGCAGTATTTT
TRBV11-2	.	TRBD1	TRBJ2-3	CASSLDRGIGTDTQYF	TGTGCCAGCAGCTTAGACAGGGGGATTGGTACAGATACGCAGTATTTT
TRBV15	.	.	TRBJ1-1	CATSTKLNTEAFF	TGTGCCACCAGCACAAAGCTGAACACTGAAGCTTTCTTT
TRBV9	.	TRBD1	TRBJ2-1	CASSVGVGQYNEQFF	TGTGCCAGCAGCGTAGGAGTGGGACAGTACAATGAGCAGTTCTTC
TRBV2	.	TRBD1	TRBJ1-5	CAGGRQGGQPQHF	TGTGCCGGTGGCCGACAGGGCGGCCAGCCCCAGCATTTT
TRBV19	.	TRBD1	TRBJ1-2	CASSIDGAGQLINGYTF	TGTGCCAGTAGTATAGATGGGGCGGGACAGCTTATTAATGGCTACACCTTC
TRBV6-1	.	.	TRBJ2-7	CASSETGPYEQYF	TGTGCCAGCAGTGAAACAGGTCCCTACGAGCAGTACTTC
TRBV11-2	once	.	TRBJ1-1	CASRETGVNTEAFF	TGTGCCAGCAGGGAGACAGGTGTAAACACTGAAGCTTTCTTT
TRBV6-5	.	.	TRBJ1-2	CASSYSGRGFYGYTF	TGTGCCAGCAGTTACTCAGGCAGGGGATTCTATGGCTACACCTTC
TRBV5-1	.	.	TRBJ2-3	CASSFYPDTQYF	TGCGCCAGCAGCTTTTATCCTGATACGCAGTATTTT
TRBV4-2	.	TRBD2	TRBJ2-3	CASSQGAGDTDTQYF	TGTGCCAGCAGCCAAGGGGCGGGAGATACAGATACGCAGTATTTT
TRBV5-1	.	.	TRBJ1-1	CASRHARGYDTEAFF	TGCGCCAGCAGGCACGCAAGGGGTTACGACACTGAAGCTTTCTTT
TRBV11-2	.	TRBD2	TRBJ2-1	CASSLEVAGGYEQFF	TGTGCCAGCAGCTTAGAGGTAGCGGGGGGATATGAGCAGTTCTTC
TRBV7-2	.	.	TRBJ2-7	CASSLQGQVYEQYF	TGTGCCAGCAGCTTACAGGGGCAGGTCTACGAGCAGTACTTC
TRBV10-3	.	.	TRBJ1-2	CAISPDRPGGYTF	TGTGCCATCAGTCCTGACAGGCCAGGGGGCTACACCTTC
TRBV7-9	.	TRBD1	TRBJ2-3	CASSLARTGPNADTQYF	TGTGCCAGCAGCTTAGCCAGGACAGGGCCGAACGCAGATACGCAGTATTTT
TRBV29-1	.	TRBD1	TRBJ1-1	CSVEPSTGYTEAFF	TGCAGCGTTGAGCCTTCGACAGGGTACACTGAAGCTTTCTTT
TRBV7-2	.	TRBD1	TRBJ1-1	CASSTTGGRTEAFF	TGTGCCAGCAGCACGACAGGGGGCCGCACTGAAGCTTTCTTT